This T cell receptor beta chain was captured in a study of spatial heterogeneity in lung cancer. Study conclusions and caveats: It was found that expanded intratumoral alpha and beta TCR counts tracked tumor mutation counts.

TCRdb processed the 5' RACE reads anew with MiXCR; each CDR3 protein has one entry. The table has 20,000 to 25,000 distinct CDR3 sequences, 4.5% to 5% seen once. Regarding time point: sample taken at primary tumor resection. More than 70 TRACERx patients with early, untreated non-small cell lung cancer donated samples. CDR3 length: 15 amino acids. The V and J ends lost 4 bases and 5 bases respectively, with 14 bases between them. Per germline, CDR1 KGHDR and CDR2 SFDVKD. Only a few counts were recorded for this clonotype. Its matching antigen is unknown. The TCR comes from a male donor with early-stage non-small cell lung cancer. The sequencing used lung tumor tissue, collected at surgery. The V and J genes are TRBV24-1 and TRBJ2-1, with D perhaps being TRBD1 or TRBD2 (5 bases each). CDR3: CATSETWDGNNEQFF. In nucleotides, the CDR3 is TGTGCCACCAGTGAGACTTGGGACGGTAACAATGAGCAGTTCTTC.